A single sample gave rise to the 28 T cell receptor beta chains below, sequenced in a study of T cell repertoires in cytomegalovirus infection. Their antigens remain unidentified. TCRdb reprocessed the reads with MiXCR, giving one entry per CDR3 protein. The table lists approximately 1,000,000 distinct CDR3 sequences, around 32% of them singletons. The sample was cultured CD8+ T cells from PBMCs, taken from culture after CMV antigen stimulation. Receptors were obtained from a human donor in good health (CMV status not recorded). Some clones in this sample may be carry-over from other donors' samples.

The chain uses TRBV5-1 and TRBJ2-3, with 7 positions matching TRBD1. This CDR3 has 16 residues. Trimming cost V 1 base and J 4 bases; bases outside gene matches: 9. The V gene's germline CDR1 is SGHRS and CDR2 YFSETQ. DNA for the CDR3: TGCGCCAGCAGCTTGCCGACAGGGTTTGGGGCAGATACGCAGTATTTT. This encodes CASSLPTGFGADTQYF.

The V call is TRBV9, the J call TRBJ2-7, with TRBD2 identical over 11 bases. Germline V CDR1 and CDR2: SGDLS, YYNGEE. This CDR3 is 15 amino acids long. V trimming: 0 bases; J trimming: 1 base; junction bases outside the gene matches: 0. In DNA, the CDR3 is TGTGCCAGCAGCGTAGGACTAGCGGGGTCCTACGAGCAGTACGTC. Amino acid sequence: CASSVGLAGSYEQYV.

The V and J genes are TRBV12-3 or TRBV12-4 and TRBJ2-7; 10 nucleotides line up with TRBD2. V lost 8 bases, J lost 4 bases, and 11 bases stayed unmatched. This CDR3 is 15 amino acids long. The CDR3: CASSESSGGVYEQYF. The CDR3 DNA is TGTGCCAGCTCAGAGTCTAGCGGGGGCGTATACGAGCAGTACTTC.

The chain links TRBV10-3 to TRBJ2-1; tentatively, D is TRBD1 (5 bases). The CDR3 is 15 amino acids. V lost 9 bases and J 0 bases, leaving 15 bases between the germline ends. Germline values: CDR1 ENHRY, CDR2 SYGVKD. The chain's CDR3 is CAIKTDRHSYNEQFF. The CDR3 bases are TGTGCCATTAAGACAGACCGACACTCCTACAATGAGCAGTTCTTC.

Worth noting for this clonotype: It may be a read error: a sequence one base away is much more abundant. The CDR3 sequence is CASRKLGSHNEQFF. In DNA form, the CDR3 reads TGTGCCAGCAGAAAACTAGGGTCCCACAATGAGCAGTTCTTC. The chain is built from TRBV12-3 or TRBV12-4 and TRBJ2-1; tentative D call: TRBD2 (5 bases). The CDR3 contains 14 residues. V was shortened by 6 bases and J by 5 bases, with 14 bases between the two germline ends.

This chain links TRBV29-1 with TRBJ2-2; unclear D gene. Germline values: CDR1 SQVTM, CDR2 ANQGSEA. The CDR3 runs to 13 residues. Trimming pared 4 bases from V and 6 bases from J, leaving 12 bases between. The chain's CDR3 is CSVVSSRAGELFF. The CDR3 DNA follows: TGCAGCGTTGTTAGTAGTCGGGCCGGGGAGCTGTTTTTT.

This chain links TRBV10-3 with TRBJ2-2; D is perhaps TRBD1 (6 bases). The CDR3 consists of 17 residues. The V end lost 7 bases, the J end lost 0 bases, and 18 bases lay between the germline ends. CDR1 ENHRY and CDR2 SYGVKD come from the germline V gene. The CDR3 region is CAINKYRTEANTGELFF. In DNA, the CDR3 is TGTGCCATCAATAAATATCGGACAGAGGCGAACACCGGGGAGCTGTTTTTT.

This clonotype has only one observation. The rearrangement joins TRBV4-3 to TRBJ1-5; the D gene is possibly TRBD1 (6 bases). The germline V gene has CDR1 LGHNA and CDR2 YSLEER. Trimming pared 1 base from V and 0 bases from J, leaving 10 bases between. The CDR3 totals 16 residues. This CDR3 reads CASSQGTAYSNQPQHF. The CDR3 DNA reads TGCGCCAGCAGCCAAGGGACAGCTTATAGCAATCAGCCCCAGCATTTT.

The chain links TRBV4-2 to TRBJ1-6, with 8 bases fitting TRBD1. CDR1 and CDR2 (germline): LGHNA, YNFKEQ. CDR3 length equals 16 residues. V lost 4 bases and J lost 4; bases outside the gene matches: 6. The CDR3 DNA follows: TGTGCCAGCAGCCCAGACAGGGGTAGATATAATTCACCCCTCCACTTT. Its translation is CASSPDRGRYNSPLHF.

In its sample, this clonotype was seen many times. The chain employs TRBV7-8 and TRBJ2-5; 8 bases align to TRBD2. V trimming: 4 bases; J trimming: 3 bases; junction bases outside the gene matches: 7. CDR3 size: 15 residues. CDR1 and CDR2 (germline): SGHVS, FQNEAQ. The CDR3 loop is CASSSPQTSEETQYF. CDR3 nucleotides: TGTGCCAGCAGCTCGCCTCAGACTAGCGAAGAGACCCAGTACTTC.

This rearrangement joins TRBV9 to TRBJ1-1; D gene unclear. This CDR3 is 12 amino acids long. V dropped 4 bases and J dropped 6 bases, with 10 bases sitting between them. Germline CDR1 reads SGDLS; CDR2 reads YYNGEE. CDR3 sequence (DNA): TGTGCCAGCAGCAACCGACGGTCTGAAGCTTTCTTT. Translation: CASSNRRSEAFF.

This clonotype was observed a few times. The gene calls are TRBV7-6 and TRBJ2-7; D call uncertain. Germline V gives CDR1 SGHVS, CDR2 FNYEAQ. This CDR3 region has 13 residues. V was trimmed by 2 bases and J by 4 bases, leaving 9 bases between them. CDR3 bases: TGTGCCAGCAGCTTATCGGACGGATACGAGCAGTACTTC. Its protein product is CASSLSDGYEQYF.

This clonotype turned up a few times. J is TRBJ2-7 and V is TRBV10-1, with TRBD1 identical over 7 bases. Germline assignment: CDR1 WNHNN and CDR2 SYGVQD (reference sequence). This CDR3 is 16 amino acids long. With V trimmed by 1 base and J by 0 bases, 6 bases remained unmatched. The DNA of the CDR3 is TGCGCCAGCAGTGAGTTGGAGACAGGGAACTCCTACGAGCAGTACTTC. This encodes CASSELETGNSYEQYF.

This clonotype was observed at least ten times. V usage is TRBV7-2 and J usage is TRBJ2-1; 10 nucleotides match TRBD1. The germline V gene encodes CDR1 SGHTA and CDR2 FQGNSA. V gave up 5 bases and J gave up 10 bases; unmatched junction bases: 11. The CDR3 is made up of 15 amino acids. CDR3 coding DNA: TGTGCCAGCAGCCGTCCGGGACAGGGGACGGGCGAGCAGTTCTTC. Protein product: CASSRPGQGTGEQFF.

This clonotype occurred a few times. The J gene is TRBJ2-7, the V gene TRBV19, with 8 bases fitting TRBD1. CDR1 is LNHDA, CDR2 SQIVND, per germline (reference sequence). The junction had 8 bases not matched to a gene; V was cut back by 3 bases and J by 7 bases. The CDR3 runs to 14 residues. The CDR3 loop is CASSILGRGQEQYF. The CDR3 DNA reads as TGTGCCAGTAGTATTCTCGGCAGGGGGCAAGAGCAGTACTTC. The full variable domain, in which reference TRBV19 and TRBJ2-7 provide the parts outside the CDR3, is DGGITQSPKYLFRKEGQNVTLSCEQNLNHDAMYWYRQDPGQGLRLIYYSQIVNDFQKGDIAEGYSVSREKKESFPLTVTSAQKNPTAFYLCASSILGRGQEQYFGPGTRLTVT.

This clonotype was counted a few times. The chain links TRBV24-1 to TRBJ2-1, with no clear D. This CDR3 comprises 11 residues. Germline V CDR1 and CDR2: KGHDR, SFDVKD. Trimming removed 6 bases at V and 9 bases at J, with 8 bases between. The CDR3 DNA follows: TGTGCCACCAGTACGGCCTTTGAGCAGTTCTTC. This sequence encodes CATSTAFEQFF.

The chain joins TRBV14 to TRBJ1-1; D uncertain. V was shortened by 5 bases and J by 1 base, with 8 bases between the two germline ends. The V gene's germline CDR1 is SGHDN and CDR2 FVKESK. This CDR3 contains 13 residues. The CDR3 spells CASSAGWNTEAFF. In DNA form, the CDR3 reads TGTGCCAGCAGCGCCGGGTGGAACACTGAAGCTTTCTTT.

The chain joins TRBV12-3 or TRBV12-4 to TRBJ2-3, with D possibly matching TRBD2 (5 bases). Trimming shortened V by 6 bases and J by 5 bases, and 12 bases separated the two germline ends. The CDR3 is 13 amino acids. CDR3 region: CASRDLWGDTQYF. For the CDR3, the DNA is TGTGCCAGCAGGGACTTGTGGGGAGATACGCAGTATTTT.

The genes are TRBV5-6 and TRBJ2-1; D possibly matches TRBD1 or TRBD2 (5 bases each). CDR1 is SGHDT and CDR2 is YYEEEE in the germline V gene. Trimming pared 0 bases from V and 3 bases from J, leaving 10 bases between. CDR3 length: 15 amino acids. The DNA for the CDR3 is TGTGCCAGCAGCTTGGGGGGACGGCACTACAATGAGCAGTTCTTC. Translation gives CASSLGGRHYNEQFF.

V is TRBV10-1 and J is TRBJ2-7; D unresolved. The length of the CDR3 is 14 residues. V lost 10 bases and J 0 bases, leaving 16 bases between the germline ends. CDR1 is WNHNN and CDR2 is SYGVQD in the germline V gene (reference sequence). The CDR3 DNA sequence: TGCGCCACCGAGAGGTCTCCTGGCTCCTACGAGCAGTACTTC. Protein product: CATERSPGSYEQYF.

In its sample, this clonotype was seen a few times. The chain combines TRBV7-3 with TRBJ1-2; 11 bases fit TRBD1. The length of the CDR3 is 15 residues. CDR1 and CDR2 (germline): SGHTA, FQGTGA. V dropped 5 bases and J dropped 2; count of bases not matched to a gene: 4. CDR3 residues: CASSRTGGLNYGYTF. CDR3 nucleotides: TGTGCCAGCAGCCGGACAGGGGGCCTGAACTATGGCTACACCTTC.

This clonotype was detected only a few times. The chain couples TRBV19 to TRBJ1-2; D remains unclear. Germline CDR1 and CDR2: LNHDA and SQIVND (reference sequence). The CDR3 loop spans 14 amino acids. V was shortened by 4 bases and J by 5 bases, with 14 bases between the two germline ends. CDR3 DNA sequence: TGTGCCAGTAGTACTCACGCCTGGGATTATGGCTACACCTTC. Its translation: CASSTHAWDYGYTF.

This rearrangement joins TRBV12-3 or TRBV12-4 to TRBJ2-1, with 7 positions matching TRBD1. Unmatched junction bases numbered 5, after V lost 6 bases and J lost 3 bases. The CDR3 runs 14 residues. The DNA of the CDR3 is TGTGCCAGCAGATCCGACAGGGACTACAATGAGCAGTTCTTC. Encoded protein: CASRSDRDYNEQFF.

J is TRBJ2-1 and V is TRBV5-1; maybe TRBD2 (5 bases). Trimming cost V 6 bases and J 7 bases, with 17 bases left between them. Germline V gene lookup returns CDR1 SGHRS and CDR2 YFSETQ. This CDR3 is 14 amino acids long. In DNA, the CDR3 is TGCGCCAGCACCCAAACCCTAGGGAGAAATGAGCAGTTCTTC. This codes for CASTQTLGRNEQFF. Together with reference TRBV5-1 and TRBJ2-1, the CDR3 gives the full variable domain: KAGVTQTPRYLIKTRGQQVTLSCSPISGHRSVSWYQQTPGQGLQFLFEYFSETQRNKGNFPGRFSGRQFSNSRSEMNVSTLELGDSALYLCASTQTLGRNEQFFGPGTRLTVL.

Only a few counts were recorded for this clonotype. This chain links TRBV6-1 with TRBJ1-2, with a tentative D call TRBD1 (5 bases). Germline V CDR1 and CDR2: MNHNS, SASEGT. This CDR3 is built from 13 residues. V was shortened by 4 bases and J by 4 bases, with 10 bases between the two germline ends. DNA for the CDR3: TGTGCCAGCAGTGGCAGGGCCCGCTATGGCTACACCTTC. This encodes CASSGRARYGYTF.

This clonotype was observed a handful of times. The CDR3 loop is CASSERAAQGQYV. The CDR3 DNA follows: TGTGCCAGCAGTGAACGGGCAGCCCAAGGGCAGTACGTC. V gene TRBV6-1 combines with J gene TRBJ2-7; no firm D call. V was shortened by 2 bases and J by 9 bases, with 14 bases between the two germline ends. The germline V gene has CDR1 MNHNS and CDR2 SASEGT. The CDR3 loop spans 13 amino acids.

Note on this clonotype: A read error may explain this, as a much larger clone is one base away. The chain links TRBV7-6 to TRBJ2-3; D might be TRBD1 or TRBD2, each matching 5 bases. Trimming removed 6 bases from V and 1 base from J, with 17 bases in between. The germline V gene encodes CDR1 SGHVS and CDR2 FNYEAQ. The CDR3 has 16 residues. The CDR3 coding sequence is TGTGCCAGCAGTCCGGCGAGGGGCGATGGCACAGATACGCAGTATTTT. It yields the protein CASSPARGDGTDTQYF.

V usage is TRBV20-1 and J usage is TRBJ1-1; tentative D call: TRBD1 (5 bases). Germline-derived CDR1 and CDR2 are DFQATT and SNEGSKA (reference sequence). This CDR3 has 16 amino acids. V lost 3 bases and J lost 2, with 19 bases in between. As DNA, the CDR3 is TGCAGTGCTAGGGGGCGGGGCCCCGGAGGAAACACTGAAGCTTTCTTT. Its translation is CSARGRGPGGNTEAFF.